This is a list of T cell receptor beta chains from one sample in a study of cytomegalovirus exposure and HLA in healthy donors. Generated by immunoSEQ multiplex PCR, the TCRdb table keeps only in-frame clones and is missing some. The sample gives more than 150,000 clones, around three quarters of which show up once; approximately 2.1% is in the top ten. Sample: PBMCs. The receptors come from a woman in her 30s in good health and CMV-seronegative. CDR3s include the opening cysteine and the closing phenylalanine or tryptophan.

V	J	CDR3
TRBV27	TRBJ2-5	CASSYIRGRTSGDQETQYF
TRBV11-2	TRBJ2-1	CASSPYSHRASYNEQFF
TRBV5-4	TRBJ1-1	CASSSGTGGRGNTEAFF
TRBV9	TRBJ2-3	CASSFRGGAGNTDTQYF
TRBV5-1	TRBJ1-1	CASSIGQGSTEAFF
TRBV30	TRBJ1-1	CAWMKYLGNTEAFF
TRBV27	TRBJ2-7	CASSLLPPGQGAYEQYF
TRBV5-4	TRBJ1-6	CASSLTGVASPLHF
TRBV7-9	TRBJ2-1	CASSLEGQFSEQFF
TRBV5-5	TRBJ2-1	CASSMGLAYNEQFF
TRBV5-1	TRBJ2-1	CASSLVHRGLLIHNEQFF